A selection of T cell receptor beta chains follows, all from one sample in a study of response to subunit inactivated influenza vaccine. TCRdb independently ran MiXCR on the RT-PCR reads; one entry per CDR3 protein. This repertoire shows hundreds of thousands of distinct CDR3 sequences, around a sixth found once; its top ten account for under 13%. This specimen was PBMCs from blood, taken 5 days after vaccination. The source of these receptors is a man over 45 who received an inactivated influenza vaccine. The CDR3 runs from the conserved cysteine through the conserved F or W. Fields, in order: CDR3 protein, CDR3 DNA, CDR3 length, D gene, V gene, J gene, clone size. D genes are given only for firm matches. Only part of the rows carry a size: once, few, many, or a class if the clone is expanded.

CDR3: CASSLEGGEVYGYTF
DNA: TGTGCCAGCAGTTTAGAGGGGGGCGAGGTCTATGGCTACACCTTC
length: 15
D: NA
V: TRBV28
J: TRBJ1-2
size: many

CDR3: CASGAGGPVKQYF
DNA: TGTGCCAGCGGAGCGGGAGGGCCGGTGAAGCAGTACTTC
length: 13
D: TRBD2
V: TRBV12-3/TRBV12-4
J: TRBJ2-7
size: NA

CDR3: CASRLQGTAGELFF
DNA: TGTGCCAGCAGATTACAGGGGACGGCCGGGGAGCTGTTTTTT
length: 14
D: TRBD1
V: TRBV6-2/TRBV6-3
J: TRBJ2-2
size: few

CDR3: CAWRTANYGYTF
DNA: TGTGCCTGGAGGACAGCGAACTATGGCTACACCTTC
length: 12
D: NA
V: TRBV30
J: TRBJ1-2
size: few

CDR3: CASSLDQEIGGYTF
DNA: TGCGCCAGCAGCTTGGATCAGGAGATAGGTGGCTACACCTTC
length: 14
D: NA
V: TRBV5-1
J: TRBJ1-2
size: NA

CDR3: CASSYRPGLAGGRSSYEQYF
DNA: TGTGCCAGCAGTTACAGACCGGGACTAGCGGGAGGCCGAAGCTCCTACGAGCAGTACTTC
length: 20
D: TRBD2
V: TRBV6-2/TRBV6-3
J: TRBJ2-7
size: NA

CDR3: CASSLSISREAYGYTF
DNA: TGTGCCAGCAGCTTAAGTATATCTCGAGAAGCCTATGGCTACACCTTC
length: 16
D: NA
V: TRBV7-2
J: TRBJ1-2
size: many

CDR3: CASISAGVADTQYF
DNA: TGTGCCAGCATATCGGCGGGAGTAGCAGATACGCAGTATTTT
length: 14
D: TRBD2
V: TRBV28
J: TRBJ2-3
size: NA

CDR3: CASSQSGEGYNEQFF
DNA: TGCGCCAGCAGCCAATCCGGGGAAGGGTACAATGAGCAGTTCTTC
length: 15
D: NA
V: TRBV4-3
J: TRBJ2-1
size: many

CDR3: CASRSGTSRFF
DNA: TGTGCCAGCAGATCCGGGACTAGCCGGTTCTTC
length: 11
D: TRBD2
V: TRBV5-5
J: TRBJ2-1
size: few

CDR3: CATSRSGGGGEQYF
DNA: TGTGCCACCAGCAGAAGCGGGGGAGGTGGCGAGCAGTACTTC
length: 14
D: TRBD2
V: TRBV15
J: TRBJ2-7
size: few

CDR3: CASSLVRFRDRDLNEQFF
DNA: TGTGCCAGCAGCTTGGTTCGTTTCCGGGACAGGGACCTCAATGAGCAGTTCTTC
length: 18
D: TRBD1
V: TRBV5-6
J: TRBJ2-1
size: many

CDR3: CASSLEATVRGRPSYEQYF
DNA: TGTGCCAGCAGCTTAGAGGCGACAGTACGCGGGAGACCATCCTACGAGCAGTACTTC
length: 19
D: TRBD2
V: TRBV11-2
J: TRBJ2-7
size: NA

CDR3: CASSETIGEAFF
DNA: TGTGCCAGCAGCGAAACTATCGGAGAAGCTTTCTTT
length: 12
D: NA
V: TRBV9
J: TRBJ1-1
size: NA

CDR3: CASSADTAGELFF
DNA: TGTGCCAGCAGCGCCGACACTGCCGGGGAGCTGTTTTTT
length: 13
D: NA
V: TRBV9
J: TRBJ2-2
size: few

CDR3: CASSYFTGGANAGELFF
DNA: TGTGCCAGCAGTTACTTTACAGGGGGCGCGAACGCCGGGGAGCTGTTTTTT
length: 17
D: TRBD1
V: TRBV6-5
J: TRBJ2-2
size: NA

CDR3: CAISEWTSGRYEQFF
DNA: TGTGCCATCAGTGAGTGGACTAGCGGGAGATATGAGCAGTTCTTC
length: 15
D: TRBD2
V: TRBV10-3
J: TRBJ2-1
size: NA

CDR3: CASRVNTEAFF
DNA: TGTGCCAGCAGGGTGAACACTGAAGCTTTCTTT
length: 11
D: NA
V: TRBV12-3/TRBV12-4
J: TRBJ1-1
size: many

CDR3: CASSPIWRVSNTGELFF
DNA: TGTGCCAGCAGCCCGATATGGCGGGTTTCGAACACCGGGGAGCTGTTTTTT
length: 17
D: NA
V: TRBV7-9
J: TRBJ2-2
size: NA

CDR3: CASSEQTNTGELFF
DNA: TGCGCCAGCAGTGAACAAACGAACACCGGGGAGCTGTTTTTT
length: 14
D: NA
V: TRBV10-2
J: TRBJ2-2
size: few

CDR3: CASCALAKNIQYF
DNA: TGTGCCAGCTGTGCCCTAGCCAAAAACATTCAGTACTTC
length: 13
D: NA
V: TRBV2
J: TRBJ2-4
size: few

CDR3: CASSLSWSMGSRPSEQYF
DNA: TGTGCCAGCAGCTTATCATGGTCGATGGGCAGTCGCCCGAGCGAGCAGTACTTC
length: 18
D: NA
V: TRBV11-2
J: TRBJ2-7
size: few

CDR3: CASSSGGLAGVDTQYF
DNA: TGTGCCAGCAGTTCGGGGGGACTAGCGGGAGTAGATACGCAGTATTTT
length: 16
D: TRBD2
V: TRBV27
J: TRBJ2-3
size: few

CDR3: CASSFGTATSTDTQYF
DNA: TGCGCCAGCAGCTTCGGGACAGCAACGAGCACAGATACGCAGTATTTT
length: 16
D: TRBD1
V: TRBV5-1
J: TRBJ2-3
size: once

CDR3: CASRIRSMNTEAFF
DNA: TGTGCCAGCCGAATTAGATCCATGAACACTGAAGCTTTCTTT
length: 14
D: NA
V: TRBV12-3/TRBV12-4
J: TRBJ1-1
size: few

CDR3: CASGGSGQGDQPQHF
DNA: TGTGCCAGCGGGGGTTCGGGACAGGGTGATCAGCCCCAGCATTTT
length: 15
D: TRBD1
V: TRBV2
J: TRBJ1-5
size: NA

CDR3: CASRGMQETQYF
DNA: TGTGCCAGCAGGGGGATGCAAGAGACCCAGTACTTC
length: 12
D: NA
V: TRBV11-1
J: TRBJ2-5
size: NA

CDR3: CSVEGGPNYGYTF
DNA: TGCAGCGTTGAAGGCGGGCCTAACTATGGCTACACCTTC
length: 13
D: NA
V: TRBV29-1
J: TRBJ1-2
size: few

CDR3: CASSLSTQGATEAFF
DNA: TGTGCCAGCAGTCTCTCCACACAGGGAGCCACTGAAGCTTTCTTT
length: 15
D: NA
V: TRBV6-1
J: TRBJ1-1
size: NA

CDR3: CASSLVRTGLNIQYF
DNA: TGTGCCAGCAGTTTAGTGAGGACAGGGCTAAACATTCAGTACTTC
length: 15
D: TRBD1
V: TRBV12-3/TRBV12-4
J: TRBJ2-4
size: many

CDR3: CASSEYGTENTGELFF
DNA: TGTGCCAGCAGTGAATACGGGACAGAGAACACCGGGGAGCTGTTTTTT
length: 16
D: TRBD1
V: TRBV25-1
J: TRBJ2-2
size: NA

CDR3: CASSYSGQGTTGELFF
DNA: TGTGCCAGCAGTTACTCGGGACAGGGAACCACCGGGGAGCTGTTTTTT
length: 16
D: TRBD1
V: TRBV6-5
J: TRBJ2-2
size: few